Listed below are T cell receptor beta chains from one sample, sequenced in a study of blood T cells in healthy people across ages. TCRdb reprocessed the 5' RACE reads via MiXCR and lists one record per CDR3 protein. The data hold just under 750,000 distinct CDR3 sequences, with over 20% observed a single time. Material: blood. Source of these receptors: a man between 65 and 80 years old in good health. Both conserved end residues are part of each CDR3. The order of the fields is D gene, clone size, V gene, J gene, CDR3 DNA, CDR3 protein. A D gene is named only where the DNA matches it firmly. Clone size is given for some rows only: seen once, a few or many times, or a class if the clone is expanded.

>-|-|TRBV5-6|TRBJ2-1
TGTGCCAGCAGCTCGGATCTCTACAATGAGCAGTTCTTC
CASSSDLYNEQFF
>-|-|TRBV10-3|TRBJ1-2
TGTGCCATCAGTGAGTCTACCCCGGGACCGAGAAGAGGCTACACCTTC
CAISESTPGPRRGYTF
>-|-|TRBV7-2|TRBJ1-2
TGTGCCAGCAGCTTAGACCTGGGGCCAGGCCGGGGCTACACCTTC
CASSLDLGPGRGYTF
>TRBD2|many|TRBV20-1|TRBJ2-3
TGCAGTGCACGTGGGACTAGCGGGAGCACAGATACGCAGTATTTT
CSARGTSGSTDTQYF
>-|-|TRBV20-1|TRBJ2-1
TGCAGTGCTAGAGGGCAGGGGTCCTCCAATGAGCAGTTCTTC
CSARGQGSSNEQFF
>-|many|TRBV20-1|TRBJ2-1
TGCAGTGCTAGAGGGACAGTCAATGAGCAGTTCTTC
CSARGTVNEQFF
>-|-|TRBV9|TRBJ1-6
TGTGCCAGCAACCTGAGGGGGAGTCATTCACCCCTCCACTTT
CASNLRGSHSPLHF
>-|-|TRBV20-1|TRBJ1-2
TGCAGTGCTAGAGATGGGAGCAGGGTTATTGGCTATGGCTACACCTTC
CSARDGSRVIGYGYTF
>TRBD1|few|TRBV4-1|TRBJ2-7
TGCGCCAGCAGCACATCCGGGACAGCGACCTACGAGCAGTACTTC
CASSTSGTATYEQYF
>-|few|TRBV12-3/TRBV12-4|TRBJ2-2
TGTGCCAGCAGTAAGCGACAGTCCGGGGAGCTGTTTTTT
CASSKRQSGELFF
>-|few|TRBV7-2|TRBJ2-5
TGTGCCAGCAGCCAAGGGCGGATACAAGAGACCCAGTGCTTC
CASSQGRIQETQCF
>-|few|TRBV20-1|TRBJ1-6
TGCAGTGCAATACAGGGTTCACCCCTCCACTTT
CSAIQGSPLHF
>-|few|TRBV12-3/TRBV12-4|TRBJ1-1
TGTGCCAGCAGTTTGTCTTTAGAGGGGAGGACTGAAGCTTTCTTT
CASSLSLEGRTEAFF
>-|few|TRBV30|TRBJ1-2
TGTGCCTGGAAACTAGGGGGGATTGGCTACACCTTC
CAWKLGGIGYTF
>TRBD2|-|TRBV7-2|TRBJ2-3
TGTGCCAGCAGGCTCGCTAGCGGACTCACAGATACGCAGTATTTT
CASRLASGLTDTQYF
>TRBD1|many|TRBV20-1|TRBJ1-5
TGCAGTGTTGGCGAACAGGGGTACTATAGCAATCAGCCCCAGCATTTT
CSVGEQGYYSNQPQHF
>TRBD2|-|TRBV20-1|TRBJ2-5
TGCAGTGCGGCCGGGACTAGGTACCAAGAGACCCAGTACTTC
CSAAGTRYQETQYF
>-|-|TRBV30|TRBJ2-5
TGTGCCTGGAGTGCTATCTCGGAGACCCAGTACTTC
CAWSAISETQYF
>-|few|TRBV5-1|TRBJ2-3
TGCGCCAGCAGCTTGGAGACAGGCGCAGATACGCAGTATTTT
CASSLETGADTQYF
>TRBD1|few|TRBV7-2|TRBJ1-4
TGTGCCAGCAGGTTACAGGGGGCGCTTGAAAAACTGTTTTTT
CASRLQGALEKLFF
>-|-|TRBV5-1|TRBJ2-1
TGCGCCAGCAGCTGGAGGGTAAACAATGAGCAGTTCTTC
CASSWRVNNEQFF
>TRBD1|few|TRBV4-3|TRBJ2-2
TGCGCCAGCAGCCAAGTAAGGGGGCGCAGGACCGGGGAGCTGTTTTTT
CASSQVRGRRTGELFF
>-|-|TRBV14|TRBJ2-5
TGTGCCAGCAGCCGAGGGGAGGCATGGCAAGAGACCCAGTACTTC
CASSRGEAWQETQYF
>TRBD1|-|TRBV7-8|TRBJ1-6
TGTGCCAGCAGCACCAACAGGGGTTGGAATCCACCCCTCCACTTT
CASSTNRGWNPPLHF
>-|-|TRBV24-1|TRBJ1-2
TGTGCCACCAGTGATTTCCGAGGCGTCTATGGCTACACCTTC
CATSDFRGVYGYTF